One and the same sample provided the 32 T cell receptor beta chains below, sequenced in a study of chemoradiotherapy in HPV16-positive cancers. Only in-frame clones appear in the TCRdb table, and some are missing; sequencing was by immunoSEQ multiplex PCR. The table includes roughly 15,000 clones, about 70% detected once. Collection took place from a patient who underwent chemoradiotherapy. These receptors all stem from a human donor with HPV-associated anogenital cancer.

The chain couples TRBV27 to TRBJ2-1, with TRBD1 as a possible D gene (5 bases). V was pared by 2 bases and J by 8 bases, with 10 bases between. The CDR3 contains 13 residues. Germline V gene lookup returns CDR1 MNHEY and CDR2 SMNVEV (reference sequence). CDR3 in amino acids: CASSLLSRDEQFF. The CDR3 DNA reads as TGTGCCAGCAGTTTACTAAGCAGGGATGAGCAGTTCTTC.

This chain connects TRBV6-5 to TRBJ1-2; 7 positions match TRBD1. The CDR3 length is 14 residues. The ends lost 5 bases at V and 3 bases at J; junction bases unmatched: 6. CDR1 and CDR2 (germline): MNHEY, SVGAGI. CDR3: CASSRDREDYGYTF. CDR3 nucleotides: TGTGCCAGCAGTAGAGACAGGGAGGACTATGGCTACACCTTC.

V is TRBV6-4 and J is TRBJ2-3; D call uncertain. Trimming removed 3 bases at V and 2 bases at J, with 6 bases between. The CDR3 length is 13 residues. Germline CDR1 MRHNA, CDR2 SNTAGT. CDR3 sequence (DNA): TGTGCCAGCAGTGAGACGTTCACAGATACGCAGTATTTT. Encoded protein: CASSETFTDTQYF.

The chain links TRBV9 to TRBJ1-2, with 8 bases that match TRBD1. Trimming at V came to 2 bases and at J to 4 bases, leaving 7 bases not matched to a gene. CDR1 SGDLS and CDR2 YYNGEE come from the germline V gene. The CDR3 has 15 amino acids. CDR3 in amino acids: CASSVDRVSGYGYTF. CDR3 nucleotide sequence: TGTGCCAGCAGCGTGGACAGGGTGTCAGGCTATGGCTACACCTTC.

The V call is TRBV6-4, the J call TRBJ2-3, with 10 bases matching TRBD2. This CDR3 comprises 14 residues. V dropped 0 bases and J dropped 6; count of bases not matched to a gene: 0. Germline values: CDR1 MRHNA, CDR2 SNTAGT. The CDR3 DNA reads TGTGCCAGCAGTGACTCTAGCGGGAGGGATACGCAGTATTTT. Translated, it gives CASSDSSGRDTQYF.

The chain employs TRBV5-1 and TRBJ1-3, with D perhaps TRBD1 (5 bases). CDR3 length equals 14 residues. Germline V lookup: CDR1 SGHRS, CDR2 YFSETQ. V lost 4 bases, J lost 2 bases, and 10 bases lay in between. CDR3 in amino acids: CASSDSDAGNTIYF. The CDR3 DNA reads TGCGCCAGCAGCGACAGCGACGCTGGAAACACCATATATTTT.

The chain employs TRBV5-1 and TRBJ2-5; D remains unclear. The CDR3 spans 12 residues. Looked up from germline, CDR1 is SGHRS and CDR2 is YFSETQ. V was clipped by 5 bases and J by 2 bases, with 7 bases between them. The CDR3 DNA is TGCGCCAGCAGTTTTGAACAAGAGACCCAGTACTTC. As protein: CASSFEQETQYF.

The rearrangement links TRBV9 to TRBJ2-3; the D call may be TRBD1 or TRBD2 (6 bases each). Germline CDR1 and CDR2: SGDLS and YYNGEE. Trimming stripped 0 bases from V and 0 bases from J, with 11 bases between. The CDR3 has 16 residues. CDR3 loop: CASSVEGGLSTDTQYF. CDR3 nucleotide sequence: TGTGCCAGCAGCGTAGAAGGGGGGCTCAGCACAGATACGCAGTATTTT.

By sample share, this clone is medium-sized. The V call is TRBV6-1, the J call TRBJ1-5; unclear D gene. Per the germline V gene, CDR1 is MNHNS and CDR2 is SASEGT. The CDR3 contains 15 residues. V lost 1 base and J lost 7, with 14 bases in between. The CDR3 reads CASSEETGGSQPQHF. The CDR3, as DNA: TGTGCCAGCAGTGAAGAGACGGGAGGTAGCCAGCCCCAGCATTTT.

This clone was seen a handful of times. The CDR3 DNA sequence: TGTGCCAGCTCACCACTGGTAGGGGAAAACATTCAGTACTTC. Translation gives CASSPLVGENIQYF. The gene calls are TRBV18 and TRBJ2-4, with D maybe TRBD1 (5 bases). This CDR3 is built from 14 residues. CDR1 KGHSH and CDR2 LQKENI come from the germline V gene. The germline V and J ends were trimmed by 1 base and 5 bases, with 9 bases remaining between them.

The rearrangement joins TRBV7-9 to TRBJ2-1; 8 bases fit TRBD1. The germline gives CDR1 SEHNR, CDR2 FQNEAQ (reference sequence). J gave up 9 bases and V 5 bases, and 12 bases lay outside the gene matches. This CDR3 is built from 15 residues. CDR3 region: CASSAPGGYQTEQFF. The CDR3 DNA follows: TGTGCCAGCAGCGCCCCAGGGGGCTATCAAACTGAGCAGTTCTTC. The complete variable domain, with remaining parts taken from reference TRBV7-9 and TRBJ2-1, reads DTGVSQNPRHKITKRGQNVTFRCDPISEHNRLYWYRQTLGQGPEFLTYFQNEAQLEKSRLLSDRFSAERPKGSFSTLEIQRTEQGDSAMYLCASSAPGGYQTEQFFGPGTRLTVL.

This chain connects TRBV6-6 to TRBJ2-1, with D perhaps matching TRBD1 (6 bases). The ends were cut back, 0 bases at V and 9 bases at J, with 9 bases in the middle. Germline V gene lookup returns CDR1 MNHNY and CDR2 SVGAGI (reference sequence). The length of the CDR3 is 13 residues. The CDR3 region has the DNA TGTGCCAGCAGTTACTCGATACAGGGTGAGCAGTTCTTC. Translation: CASSYSIQGEQFF.

The chain has TRBV19 and TRBJ2-3, with 7 bases lining up with TRBD1. This CDR3 has 15 amino acids. J was trimmed by 3 bases and V by 11 bases; bases with no gene match: 14. Per the germline V gene, CDR1 is LNHDA and CDR2 is SQIVND (reference sequence). The CDR3 DNA is TGTGCCCCTCAAAGACAGGGTTTAGCTACAGATACGCAGTATTTT. The encoded protein is CAPQRQGLATDTQYF.

The rearrangement links TRBV11-3 to TRBJ2-1; a possible D gene is TRBD2 (5 bases). This CDR3 comprises 14 residues. V lost 5 bases to trimming and J lost 4 bases, with 12 bases between them. Per germline, CDR1 SGHNT and CDR2 YENEEA. CDR3 DNA sequence: TGTGCCAGCAGCCCCAATACTAGGTACAATGAGCAGTTCTTC. Translated: CASSPNTRYNEQFF.

V gene TRBV5-8 combines with J gene TRBJ2-1; no firm D call. Germline CDR1 is SGHTS and CDR2 is YDEGEE. The CDR3 is 15 amino acids. Trimming removed 4 bases at V and 1 base at J, with 12 bases between. CDR3 nucleotides: TGTGCCAGCAGCGCCTGGGATCCTTCCTACAATGAGCAGTTCTTC. Translating it yields CASSAWDPSYNEQFF. The whole variable domain, filled in from reference TRBV5-8 and TRBJ2-1, reads EAGVTQSPTHLIKTRGQQATLRCSPISGHTSVYWYQQALGLGLQFLLWYDEGEERNRGNFPPRFSGRQFPNYSSELNVNALELEDSALYLCASSAWDPSYNEQFFGPGTRLTVL.

This chain connects TRBV28 to TRBJ2-3; TRBD2 matches 10 bases. The V gene end was trimmed by 2 bases and the J gene end by 6 bases; junction bases not matched to a gene: 8. The CDR3 loop spans 16 amino acids. Germline values: CDR1 MDHEN, CDR2 SYDVKM. The DNA for the CDR3 is TGTGCCAGCAGTTTACCCAGCGGGAGGGATGGTGATACGCAGTATTTT. This sequence encodes CASSLPSGRDGDTQYF.

The table lists this clone with a few counts. This chain links TRBV19 with TRBJ2-7; 7 positions agree with TRBD2. CDR3 length: 13 amino acids. J lost 2 bases, V lost 3 bases, and 1 base had no gene match. The germline V gene has CDR1 LNHDA and CDR2 SQIVND (reference sequence). The CDR3 nucleotides read TGTGCCAGTAGTATGGGGAGGGCCTACGAGCAGTACTTC. The encoded protein is CASSMGRAYEQYF.

This clone was picked up one time. The chain links TRBV30 to TRBJ1-3, with 7 bases lining up with TRBD1. Trimming removed 4 bases from V and 4 bases from J; junction bases left unmatched: 7. Germline CDR1 GTSNPN, CDR2 SVGIG (reference sequence). CDR3 size: 14 residues. The CDR3 region is CAWTTGANGNTIYF. In nucleotides, the CDR3 is TGTGCCTGGACCACAGGGGCGAACGGAAACACCATATATTTT.

This clone was detected once. The J gene is TRBJ1-2, the V gene TRBV6-1, with D perhaps TRBD1 (5 bases). The germline V and J ends were trimmed by 2 bases and 0 bases, with 7 bases remaining between them. This CDR3 contains 14 residues. The germline V gene has CDR1 MNHNS and CDR2 SASEGT. CDR3 protein: CASSERGPNYGYTF. The CDR3 nucleotides read TGTGCCAGCAGTGAACGGGGACCTAACTATGGCTACACCTTC.

This chain uses TRBV11-2 with TRBJ2-1; D not certain. V lost 1 base to trimming and J lost 6 bases, with 7 bases between them. Germline V CDR1 and CDR2: SGHAT, FQNNGV. This CDR3 is built from 13 residues. CDR3 in amino acids: CASSLAPTNEQFF. CDR3 nucleotide sequence: TGTGCCAGCAGCTTAGCGCCTACCAATGAGCAGTTCTTC. The full variable domain, in which reference TRBV11-2 and TRBJ2-1 provide the parts outside the CDR3, is EAGVAQSPRYKIIEKRQSVAFWCNPISGHATLYWYQQILGQGPKLLIQFQNNGVVDDSQLPKDRFSAERLKGVDSTLKIQPAKLEDSAVYLCASSLAPTNEQFFGPGTRLTVL.

The chain employs TRBV5-1 and TRBJ2-3, with 8 bases fitting TRBD2. V gave up 1 base and J gave up 0 bases; unmatched junction bases: 4. Looked up from germline, CDR1 is SGHRS and CDR2 is YFSETQ. The CDR3 has 16 amino acids. DNA for the CDR3: TGCGCCAGCAGCTTGTCAGCGGGAGTTAGCACAGATACGCAGTATTTT. The encoded protein is CASSLSAGVSTDTQYF.

The chain recombines TRBV19 with TRBJ2-3; unclear D gene. The CDR3 is made up of 13 amino acids. Germline CDR1 and CDR2: LNHDA and SQIVND (reference sequence). Trimming removed 6 bases at V and 4 bases at J, with 11 bases between. CDR3 nucleotide sequence: TGTGCCAGTAGCAATACGGGCCCAGATACGCAGTATTTT. Encoded protein: CASSNTGPDTQYF.

The CDR3 reads CASSLAGPSYEQYF. CDR3 coding DNA: TGTGCCAGCAGTCTAGCGGGGCCCTCCTACGAGCAGTACTTC. J is TRBJ2-7 and V is TRBV27, with TRBD2 matching 9 bases. The CDR3 has 14 residues. Germline CDR1 and CDR2: MNHEY and SMNVEV (reference sequence). J lost 0 bases, V lost 5 bases, and 2 bases had no gene match.

This sequence joins TRBV7-8 and TRBJ2-2; tentatively, D is TRBD2 (6 bases). CDR1 is SGHVS, CDR2 FQNEAQ, per germline. The germline V and J ends were trimmed by 5 bases and 4 bases, with 8 bases remaining between them. The CDR3 runs to 13 residues. Here the CDR3 reads CASSVSGTGELFF. CDR3 DNA sequence: TGTGCCAGCAGCGTTAGCGGCACCGGGGAGCTGTTTTTT.

The CDR3 DNA reads TGTGCCAGCAGCCCCAGGGGGGAGGTTGGCTACACCTTC. This translates into CASSPRGEVGYTF. V is TRBV11-2 and J is TRBJ1-2, with 7 bases matching TRBD1. The CDR3 length is 13 residues. CDR1 SGHAT and CDR2 FQNNGV come from the germline V gene. Trimming took 5 bases from V and 7 from J; bases not matched to a gene: 7.

This chain connects TRBV5-1 to TRBJ1-1, with D perhaps TRBD1 (6 bases). Germline CDR1 and CDR2: SGHRS and YFSETQ. Trimming removed 3 bases at V and 0 bases at J, with 12 bases between. This CDR3 has 15 amino acids. The CDR3 DNA follows: TGCGCCAGCAGCTCTGGACAGACCATGAACACTGAAGCTTTCTTT. Residues: CASSSGQTMNTEAFF. The full variable domain, with the rest looked up from reference TRBV5-1 and TRBJ1-1, is KAGVTQTPRYLIKTRGQQVTLSCSPISGHRSVSWYQQTPGQGLQFLFEYFSETQRNKGNFPGRFSGRQFSNSRSEMNVSTLELGDSALYLCASSSGQTMNTEAFFGQGTRLTVV.

The table lists this clone with a few counts. This chain links TRBV7-9 with TRBJ1-4; 10 nucleotides align to TRBD1. CDR1 is SEHNR and CDR2 is FQNEAQ in the germline V gene (reference sequence). This CDR3 has 14 amino acids. V gave up 4 bases and J gave up 5 bases; unmatched junction bases: 1. The DNA for the CDR3 is TGTGCCAGCAGCTGGGGACAGGGGAATGAAAAACTGTTTTTT. Translation gives CASSWGQGNEKLFF.

The table lists this clone with a count of one. This chain connects TRBV21-1 to TRBJ2-3; the table's TRBD2 call for D was not verified on the DNA. TRBV21-1 is described as a pseudogene. The CDR3 contains 17 residues. The CDR3 bases are TGCCACCCTGGAGTGGGCGGGAGAAAAATCCACACAGATACGCAGTATTTT. This encodes CHPGVGGRKIHTDTQYF.

The genes are TRBV20-1 and TRBJ2-2; weak D call: TRBD1 (5 bases). Germline assignment: CDR1 DFQATT and CDR2 SNEGSKA (reference sequence). CDR3 length: 11 amino acids. V was shortened by 6 bases and J by 5 bases, with 7 bases between the two germline ends. The CDR3: CSATETGELFF. The CDR3 bases are TGCAGTGCGACAGAGACCGGGGAGCTGTTTTTT.

V and J are TRBV5-1 and TRBJ2-1, with D unclear. The CDR3 has 15 residues. The germline V gene encodes CDR1 SGHRS and CDR2 YFSETQ. Trimming removed 4 bases at V and 10 bases at J, with 21 bases between. The CDR3 DNA follows: TGCGCCAGCAGCCCTCTCGATTCAATGCCTCGGGAGCAGTTCTTC. This translates into CASSPLDSMPREQFF. The whole variable domain, remainder taken from reference TRBV5-1 and TRBJ2-1, is KAGVTQTPRYLIKTRGQQVTLSCSPISGHRSVSWYQQTPGQGLQFLFEYFSETQRNKGNFPGRFSGRQFSNSRSEMNVSTLELGDSALYLCASSPLDSMPREQFFGPGTRLTVL.

The chain couples TRBV14 to TRBJ1-2; D may be TRBD1 (5 bases). This CDR3 contains 13 residues. V lost 0 bases and J lost 3, with 5 bases in between. The germline V gene encodes CDR1 SGHDN and CDR2 FVKESK. The CDR3 DNA is TGTGCCAGCAGCCAAGACAGGGACTATGGCTACACCTTC. Protein: CASSQDRDYGYTF.

The chain recombines TRBV7-2 with TRBJ2-1; 8 bases are a match to TRBD2. V shed 1 base and J 9 bases; nucleotides not matched to a gene: 14. This CDR3 has 17 residues. Germline values: CDR1 SGHTA, CDR2 FQGNSA. The CDR3 loop reads CASSLDRVSGARGEQFF. In nucleotides, the CDR3 is TGTGCCAGCAGCTTAGATCGTGTTAGCGGGGCTCGGGGTGAGCAGTTCTTC.